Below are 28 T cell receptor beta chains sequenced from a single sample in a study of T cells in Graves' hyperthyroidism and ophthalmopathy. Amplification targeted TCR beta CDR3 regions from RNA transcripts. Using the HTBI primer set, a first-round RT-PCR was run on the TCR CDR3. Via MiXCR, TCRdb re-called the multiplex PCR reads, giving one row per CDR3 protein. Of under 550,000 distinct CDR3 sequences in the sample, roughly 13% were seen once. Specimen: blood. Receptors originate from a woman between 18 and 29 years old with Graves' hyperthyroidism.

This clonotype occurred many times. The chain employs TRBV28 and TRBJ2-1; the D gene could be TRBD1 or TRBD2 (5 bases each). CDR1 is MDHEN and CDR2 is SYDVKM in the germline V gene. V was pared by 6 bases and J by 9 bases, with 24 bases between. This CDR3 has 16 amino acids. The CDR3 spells CASSLGTPLGSSEQFF. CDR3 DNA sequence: TGTGCCAGCAGCCTGGGGACGCCGCTGGGGTCCAGTGAGCAGTTCTTC.

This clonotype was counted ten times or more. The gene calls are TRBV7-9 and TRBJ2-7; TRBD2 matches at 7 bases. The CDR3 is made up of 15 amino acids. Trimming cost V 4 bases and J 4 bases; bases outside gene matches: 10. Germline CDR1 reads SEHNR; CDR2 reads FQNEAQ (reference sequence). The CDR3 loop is CASSSPAGVAYEQYF. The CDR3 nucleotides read TGTGCCAGCAGCTCCCCGGCGGGAGTTGCATACGAGCAGTACTTC.

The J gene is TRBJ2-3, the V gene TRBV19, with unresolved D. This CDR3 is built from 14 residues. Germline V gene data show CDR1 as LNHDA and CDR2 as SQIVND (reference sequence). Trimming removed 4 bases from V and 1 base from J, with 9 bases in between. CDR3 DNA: TGTGCCAGTAGTAAGGGAACGGGCACAGATACGCAGTATTTT. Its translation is CASSKGTGTDTQYF.

The CDR3, as DNA: TGCGCCAGCAGCCAAGTTGGTCAGCCCCAGCATTTT. Translating gives CASSQVGQPQHF. V gene TRBV4-1 combines with J gene TRBJ1-5; no reliable D call. Germline V CDR1 and CDR2: MGHRA, YSYEKL. Trimming took off 1 base at V and 6 bases at J, with 4 bases between the two ends. This CDR3 is 12 amino acids long.

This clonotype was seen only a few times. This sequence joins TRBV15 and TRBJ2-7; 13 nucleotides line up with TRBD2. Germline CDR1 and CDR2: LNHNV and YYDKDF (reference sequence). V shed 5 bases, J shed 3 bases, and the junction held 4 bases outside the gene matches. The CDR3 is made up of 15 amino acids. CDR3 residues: CATSPRTSGSYEQYF. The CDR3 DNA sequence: TGTGCCACCAGCCCCCGGACTAGCGGGAGCTACGAGCAGTACTTC.

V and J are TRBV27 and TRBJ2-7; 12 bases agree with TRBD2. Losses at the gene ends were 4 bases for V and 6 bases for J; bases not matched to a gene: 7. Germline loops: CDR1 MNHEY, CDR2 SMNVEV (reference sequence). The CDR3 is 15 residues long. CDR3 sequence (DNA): TGTGCCAGCAGTTCAAGACTAGCGGGAGCTGGCGAGCAGTACTTC. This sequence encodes CASSSRLAGAGEQYF.

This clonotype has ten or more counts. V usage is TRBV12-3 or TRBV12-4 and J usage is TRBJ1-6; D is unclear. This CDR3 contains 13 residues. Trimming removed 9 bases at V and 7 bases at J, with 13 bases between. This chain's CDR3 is CASGESINSPLHF. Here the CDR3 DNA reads TGTGCCAGTGGGGAGAGTATCAATTCACCCCTCCACTTT.

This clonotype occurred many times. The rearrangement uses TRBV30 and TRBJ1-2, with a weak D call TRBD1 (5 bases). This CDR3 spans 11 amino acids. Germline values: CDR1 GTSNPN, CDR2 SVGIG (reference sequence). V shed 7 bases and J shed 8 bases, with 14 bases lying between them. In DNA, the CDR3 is TGTGCCTTCCGGGGGGGGGAAGGCTACACCTTC. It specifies CAFRGGEGYTF.

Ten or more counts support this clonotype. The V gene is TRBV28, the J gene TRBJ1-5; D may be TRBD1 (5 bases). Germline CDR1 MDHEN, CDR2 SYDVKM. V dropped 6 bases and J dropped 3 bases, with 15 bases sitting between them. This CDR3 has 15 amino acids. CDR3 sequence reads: CASRVRDRNNQPQHF. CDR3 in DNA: TGTGCCAGCAGGGTCCGGGACCGTAACAATCAGCCCCAGCATTTT.

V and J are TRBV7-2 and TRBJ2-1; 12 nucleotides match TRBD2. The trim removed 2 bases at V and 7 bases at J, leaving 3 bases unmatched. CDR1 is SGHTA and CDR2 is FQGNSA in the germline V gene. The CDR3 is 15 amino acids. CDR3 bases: TGTGCCAGCAGCTTAAGACTAGCGGGGGTTAATGAGCAGTTCTTC. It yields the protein CASSLRLAGVNEQFF.

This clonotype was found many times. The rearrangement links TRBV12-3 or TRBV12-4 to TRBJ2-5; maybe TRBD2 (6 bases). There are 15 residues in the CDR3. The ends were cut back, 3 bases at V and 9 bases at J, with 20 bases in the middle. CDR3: CASSFRTSGSGAQYF. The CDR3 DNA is TGTGCCAGCAGTTTCCGAACAAGCGGTTCGGGGGCCCAGTACTTC.

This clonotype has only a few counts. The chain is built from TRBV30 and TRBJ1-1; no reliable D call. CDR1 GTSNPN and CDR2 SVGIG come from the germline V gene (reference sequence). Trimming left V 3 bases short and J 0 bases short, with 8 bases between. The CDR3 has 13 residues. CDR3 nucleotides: TGTGCCTGGAGGCCCATATTGAACACTGAAGCTTTCTTT. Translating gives CAWRPILNTEAFF. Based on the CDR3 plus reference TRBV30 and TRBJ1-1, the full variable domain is SQTIHQWPATLVQPVGSPLSLECTVEGTSNPNLYWYRQAAGRGLQLLFYSVGIGQISSEVPQNLSASRPQDRQFILSSKKLLLSDSGFYLCAWRPILNTEAFFGQGTRLTVV.

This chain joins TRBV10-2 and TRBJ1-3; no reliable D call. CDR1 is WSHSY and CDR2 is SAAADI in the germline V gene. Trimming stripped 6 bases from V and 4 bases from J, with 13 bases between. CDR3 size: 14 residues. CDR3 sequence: CASSPGLEGNTIYF. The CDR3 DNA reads TGCGCCAGCAGCCCCGGACTGGAGGGAAACACCATATATTTT.

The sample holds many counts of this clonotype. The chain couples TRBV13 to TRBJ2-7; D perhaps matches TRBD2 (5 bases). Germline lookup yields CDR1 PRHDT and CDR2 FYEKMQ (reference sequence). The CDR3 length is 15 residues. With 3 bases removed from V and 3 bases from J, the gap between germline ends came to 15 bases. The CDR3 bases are TGTGCCAGCAGCTTCTCAGCGGAAGGCATCTACGAGCAGTACTTC. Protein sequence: CASSFSAEGIYEQYF.

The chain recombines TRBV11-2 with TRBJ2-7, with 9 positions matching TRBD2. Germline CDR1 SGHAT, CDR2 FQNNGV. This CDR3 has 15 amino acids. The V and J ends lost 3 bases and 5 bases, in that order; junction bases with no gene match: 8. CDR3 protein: CASSFGGLAVHEQYF. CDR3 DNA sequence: TGTGCCAGCAGCTTTGGGGGACTAGCTGTCCACGAGCAGTACTTC. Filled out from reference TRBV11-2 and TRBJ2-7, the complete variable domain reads EAGVAQSPRYKIIEKRQSVAFWCNPISGHATLYWYQQILGQGPKLLIQFQNNGVVDDSQLPKDRFSAERLKGVDSTLKIQPAKLEDSAVYLCASSFGGLAVHEQYFGPGTRLTVT.

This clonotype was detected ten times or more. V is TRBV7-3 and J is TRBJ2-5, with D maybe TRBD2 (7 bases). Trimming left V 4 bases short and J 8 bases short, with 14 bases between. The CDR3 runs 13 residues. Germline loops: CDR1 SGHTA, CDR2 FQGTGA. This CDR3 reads CASSWETGGTQYF. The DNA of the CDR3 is TGTGCCAGCAGCTGGGAGACGGGGGGCACCCAGTACTTC. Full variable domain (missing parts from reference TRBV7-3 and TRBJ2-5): GAGVSQTPSNKVTEKGKYVELRCDPISGHTALYWYRQSLGQGPEFLIYFQGTGAADDSGLPNDRFFAVRPEGSVSTLKIQRTERGDSAVYLCASSWETGGTQYFGPGTRLLVL.

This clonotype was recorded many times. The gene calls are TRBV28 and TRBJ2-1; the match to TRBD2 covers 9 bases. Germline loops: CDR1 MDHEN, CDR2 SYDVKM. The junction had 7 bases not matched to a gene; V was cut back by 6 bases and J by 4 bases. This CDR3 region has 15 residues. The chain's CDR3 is CASSLETSGYNEQFF. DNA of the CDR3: TGTGCCAGCAGCTTGGAGACTAGCGGATACAATGAGCAGTTCTTC.

This CDR3 reads CASGDSNTGELFF. Written as DNA, the CDR3 is TGTGCTAGTGGGGACAGTAACACCGGGGAGCTGTTTTTT. V gene TRBV12-5 combines with J gene TRBJ2-2, with D possibly matching TRBD1 (6 bases). Germline V gene data show CDR1 as LGHNT and CDR2 as FRNRAP. The length of the CDR3 is 13 residues. V was trimmed by 6 bases and J by 2 bases, leaving 7 bases between them.

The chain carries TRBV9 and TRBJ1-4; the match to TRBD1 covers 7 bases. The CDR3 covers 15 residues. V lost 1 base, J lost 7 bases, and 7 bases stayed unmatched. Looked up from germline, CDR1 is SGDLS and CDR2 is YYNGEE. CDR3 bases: TGTGCCAGCAGCGTAAGGCAGGGGGGACCTGAAAAACTGTTTTTT. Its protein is CASSVRQGGPEKLFF.

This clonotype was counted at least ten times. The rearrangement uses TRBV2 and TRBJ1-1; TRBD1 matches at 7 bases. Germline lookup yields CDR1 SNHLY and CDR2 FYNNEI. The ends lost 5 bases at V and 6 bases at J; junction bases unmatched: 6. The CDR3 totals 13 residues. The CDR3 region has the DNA TGTGCCAGCAGTACCAGGGGGTGGTCTGAAGCTTTCTTT. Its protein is CASSTRGWSEAFF.

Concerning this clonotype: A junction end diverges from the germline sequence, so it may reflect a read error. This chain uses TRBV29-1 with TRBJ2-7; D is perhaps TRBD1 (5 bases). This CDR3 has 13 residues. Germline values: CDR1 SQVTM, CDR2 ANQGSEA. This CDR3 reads CSVKAGASYEQHF. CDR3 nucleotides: TGCAGCGTGAAGGCTGGGGCATCCTACGAGCAGCACTTC.

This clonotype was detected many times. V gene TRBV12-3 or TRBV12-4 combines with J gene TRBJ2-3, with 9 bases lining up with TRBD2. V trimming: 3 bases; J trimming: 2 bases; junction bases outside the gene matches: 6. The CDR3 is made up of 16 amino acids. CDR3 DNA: TGTGCCAGCAGTTTCCAGCGGGAGGCCTACACAGATACGCAGTATTTT. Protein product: CASSFQREAYTDTQYF.

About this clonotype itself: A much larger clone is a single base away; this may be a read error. The CDR3: CASGLDNRPNYGYTF. The CDR3 nucleotides read TGTGCCAGCGGCCTAGATAACAGACCCAACTATGGCTACACCTTC. This chain uses TRBV7-2 with TRBJ1-2; D gene unclear. Trimming removed 8 bases at V and 2 bases at J, with 18 bases between. The CDR3 is 15 residues long. The germline V gene encodes CDR1 SGHTA and CDR2 FQGNSA.

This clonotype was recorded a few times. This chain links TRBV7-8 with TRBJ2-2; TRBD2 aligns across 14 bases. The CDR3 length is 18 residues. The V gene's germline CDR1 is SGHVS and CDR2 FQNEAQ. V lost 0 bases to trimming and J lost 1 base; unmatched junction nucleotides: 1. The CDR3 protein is CASSLAGLAGGNTGELFF. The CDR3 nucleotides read TGTGCCAGCAGCTTAGCTGGACTAGCGGGAGGGAACACCGGGGAGCTGTTTTTT.

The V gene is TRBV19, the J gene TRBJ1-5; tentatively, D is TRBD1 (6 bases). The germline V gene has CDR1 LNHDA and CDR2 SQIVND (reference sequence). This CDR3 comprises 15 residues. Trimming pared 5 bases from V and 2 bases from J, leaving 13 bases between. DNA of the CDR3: TGTGCCAGTAGTTTGGGGGGCGAAGGCAATCAGCCCCAGCATTTT. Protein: CASSLGGEGNQPQHF.

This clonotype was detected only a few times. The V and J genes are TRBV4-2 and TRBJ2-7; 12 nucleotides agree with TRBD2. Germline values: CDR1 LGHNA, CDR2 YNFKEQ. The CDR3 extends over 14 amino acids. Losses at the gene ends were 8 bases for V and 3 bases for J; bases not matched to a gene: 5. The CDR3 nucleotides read TGTGCCAGCGGAACGACTAGCGGGAGCTACGAGCAGTACTTC. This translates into CASGTTSGSYEQYF.

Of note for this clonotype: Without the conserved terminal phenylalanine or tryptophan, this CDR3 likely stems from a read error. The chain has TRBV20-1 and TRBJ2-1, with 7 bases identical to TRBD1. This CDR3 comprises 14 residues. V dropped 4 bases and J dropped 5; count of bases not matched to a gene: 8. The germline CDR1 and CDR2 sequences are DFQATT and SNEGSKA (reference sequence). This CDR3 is CSATPPDRDNEQFL. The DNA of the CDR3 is TGCAGTGCTACCCCCCCCGACAGGGACAATGAGCAGTTCCTC.

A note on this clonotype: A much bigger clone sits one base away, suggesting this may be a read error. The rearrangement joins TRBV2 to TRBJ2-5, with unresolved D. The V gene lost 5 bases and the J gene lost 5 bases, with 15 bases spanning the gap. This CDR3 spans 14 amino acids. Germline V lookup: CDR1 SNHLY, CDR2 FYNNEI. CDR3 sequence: CASSYLARAETQYF. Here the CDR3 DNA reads TGTGCCAGCAGTTACCTTGCCCGCGCCGAGACCCAGTACTTC.